One TCR beta chain is described in this entry. This sample is part of a study of CD8 T cells in Susac syndrome. For the study at large: Patients with Susac syndrome were therapy-naive, treated with corticosteroids, or treated with intravenous immunoglobulin alone when blood was collected.

RNA amounts of 0.5 to 1 ug underwent reverse transcription with random hexamers. Multiplex immunoSEQ PCR targeted 54 Vbeta and 13 Jbeta TCR beta segments. One entry per CDR3 protein results from TCRdb running MiXCR on the immunoSEQ multiplex PCR reads. In the table there are 200,000 to 250,000 distinct CDR3 sequences, 94% of which are singletons. J was trimmed by 5 bases and V by 3 bases; bases with no gene match: 5. The germline V gene encodes CDR1 SGHVS and CDR2 FQNEAQ. The CDR3 is 16 amino acids. The sequence was collected from a human donor with Susac syndrome. The chain uses TRBV7-8 and TRBJ2-5; 14 bases align to TRBD2. Sequences were obtained from CD4+ T cells from PBMCs. CDR3 protein: CASSFLGLAGEETQYF. DNA of the CDR3: TGTGCCAGCAGCTTCCTGGGACTAGCGGGGGAGGAGACCCAGTACTTC. Full variable domain (remainder filled in from reference TRBV7-8 and TRBJ2-5): GAGVSQSPRYKVAKRGQDVALRCDPISGHVSLFWYQQALGQGPEFLTYFQNEAQLDKSGLPSDRFFAERPEGSVSTLKIQRTQQEDSAVYLCASSFLGLAGEETQYFGPGTRLLVL.